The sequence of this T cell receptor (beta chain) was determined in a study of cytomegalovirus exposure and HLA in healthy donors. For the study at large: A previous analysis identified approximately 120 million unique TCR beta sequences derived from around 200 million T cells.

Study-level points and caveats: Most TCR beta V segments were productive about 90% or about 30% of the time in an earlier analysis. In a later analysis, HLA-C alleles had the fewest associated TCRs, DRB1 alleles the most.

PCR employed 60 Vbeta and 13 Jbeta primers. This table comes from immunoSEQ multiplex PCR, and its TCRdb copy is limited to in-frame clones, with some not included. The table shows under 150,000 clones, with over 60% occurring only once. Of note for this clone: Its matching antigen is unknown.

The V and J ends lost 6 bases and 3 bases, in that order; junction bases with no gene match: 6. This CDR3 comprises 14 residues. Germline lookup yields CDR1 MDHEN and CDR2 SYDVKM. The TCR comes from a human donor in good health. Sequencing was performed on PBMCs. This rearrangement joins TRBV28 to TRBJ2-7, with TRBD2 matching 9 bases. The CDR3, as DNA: TGTGCCAGCAGGGCTAGCGGGACGAACTACGAGCAGTACTTC. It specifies CASRASGTNYEQYF.